This record covers a single T cell receptor beta chain. Its antigen is as yet unknown. The CDR3 runs to 14 residues. Germline V lookup: CDR1 MNHEY, CDR2 SMNVEV (reference sequence). Deletions cut 5 bases from V and 3 bases from J, with 14 bases between. This was the immunoSEQ v3.0 assay at survey level. Per-sample targets for sequencing were roughly 40,000-55,000 T-cell genomes. Data came from immunoSEQ multiplex PCR; TCRdb stores just in-frame clones and leaves some out. The data hold 18,000 or so clones, with 75% to 95% observed a single time. This sample was taken from a study of long-term antiretroviral therapy in people with HIV. Study-level points and caveats: The blood, collected between about 2003 and 2018, was possibly taken under older ART regimens.

Each contributor possessed a minimum of one pre-ART and a minimum of two post-ART PBMC samples. The chain links TRBV27 to TRBJ2-7, with a weak D call TRBD2 (5 bases). The sequenced sample was unsorted PBMCs, obtained 3 years after starting antiretroviral therapy. The clonotype comes from a man aged 45-60 years with HIV. In nucleotides, the CDR3 is TGTGCCAGCAGTCCCGGAGGACTGGTCTACGAGCAGTACTTC. Translation gives CASSPGGLVYEQYF.